This entry lists 21 T cell receptor beta chains sequenced from one sample in a study of response to subunit inactivated influenza vaccine (dated by TCRdb to 2016 to 2019). The library came from RT-PCR. The run used an Illumina HiSeq 2500. TCRdb reprocessed the public reads (quality trimming at Q25 with fastp, clone calling with MiXCR) and kept in-frame beta chains. Records with the same CDR3 protein are collapsed into one entry carrying the most frequent genes and DNA. Recorded for this sample are just over 300,000 distinct CDR3 sequences; about 20% of them occurred a single time. Over 9% of the sample rests with the top ten. Sequenced material: PBMCs from blood, taken less than 22 months after vaccination. Receptor source: a man in his fifties or sixties who received an inactivated influenza vaccine. Donor details come from another sample of the same person, matched by shared clones.

V gene TRBV20-1 combines with J gene TRBJ1-3; D is ambiguous. In germline, CDR1 is DFQATT, CDR2 SNEGSKA (reference sequence). The V gene lost 0 bases and the J gene lost 0 bases, with 12 bases spanning the gap. CDR3 length: 16 amino acids. The CDR3 is CSARDRWRDSGNTIYF. For the CDR3, the DNA is TGCAGTGCTAGAGATCGTTGGAGGGACTCTGGAAACACCATATATTTT.

This clonotype has more than one count but fewer than ten. The chain has TRBV20-1 and TRBJ1-5; D perhaps matches TRBD1 (6 bases). CDR1 and CDR2 (germline): DFQATT, SNEGSKA (reference sequence). The V gene lost 0 bases and the J gene lost 1 base, with 13 bases spanning the gap. The CDR3 has 16 amino acids. CDR3: CSARDHGRGSNQPQHF. DNA for the CDR3: TGCAGTGCTAGAGATCATGGCAGGGGAAGCAATCAGCCCCAGCATTTT.

This clonotype was seen more than once but under ten times. The chain is built from TRBV5-1 and TRBJ2-5, with TRBD1 as a possible D gene (5 bases). Germline CDR1 reads SGHRS; CDR2 reads YFSETQ. Trimming took off 4 bases at V and 2 bases at J, with 15 bases between the two ends. The length of the CDR3 is 15 residues. The chain's CDR3 is CASSKGASVQETQYF. The CDR3 coding sequence is TGCGCCAGCAGCAAAGGGGCCAGCGTTCAAGAGACCCAGTACTTC. The variable domain in full, with the rest retrieved from reference TRBV5-1 and TRBJ2-5, is KAGVTQTPRYLIKTRGQQVTLSCSPISGHRSVSWYQQTPGQGLQFLFEYFSETQRNKGNFPGRFSGRQFSNSRSEMNVSTLELGDSALYLCASSKGASVQETQYFGPGTRLLVL.

This clonotype was detected only a few times. The V and J genes are TRBV5-1 and TRBJ1-2, with D possibly TRBD1 on 6 matching bases. Germline V gene lookup returns CDR1 SGHRS and CDR2 YFSETQ. This CDR3 comprises 16 residues. The V end lost 0 bases, the J end lost 4 bases, and 16 bases lay between the germline ends. The CDR3, as DNA: TGCGCCAGCAGCTTGGCCCCGCGGGGGGCGGCCTATGGCTACACCTTC. Its translation is CASSLAPRGAAYGYTF. Full variable domain (outside the CDR3, taken from reference TRBV5-1 and TRBJ1-2): KAGVTQTPRYLIKTRGQQVTLSCSPISGHRSVSWYQQTPGQGLQFLFEYFSETQRNKGNFPGRFSGRQFSNSRSEMNVSTLELGDSALYLCASSLAPRGAAYGYTFGSGTRLTVV.

The gene calls are TRBV7-2 and TRBJ1-5, with a possible D match to TRBD1 (6 bases). The CDR3 runs to 16 residues. V lost 5 bases to trimming and J lost 1 base, with 15 bases between them. Germline V lookup: CDR1 SGHTA, CDR2 FQGNSA. The CDR3 DNA sequence: TGTGCCAGCAGCCCTCCAGCCGGACAGAGCAATCAGCCCCAGCATTTT. Encoded protein: CASSPPAGQSNQPQHF.

This clonotype was counted between two and nine times. The gene calls are TRBV6-5 and TRBJ2-7; D is possibly TRBD2 (6 bases). The germline V and J ends were trimmed by 0 bases and 2 bases, with 11 bases remaining between them. The CDR3 is 15 amino acids. The germline CDR1 and CDR2 sequences are MNHEY and SVGAGI. This chain's CDR3 is CASSYSWDSPYEQYF. CDR3 DNA sequence: TGTGCCAGCAGTTACTCCTGGGACTCGCCCTACGAGCAGTACTTC.

J is TRBJ2-7 and V is TRBV20-1; D is perhaps TRBD2 (6 bases). This CDR3 has 15 residues. Trimming cost V 1 base and J 5 bases, with 18 bases left between them. Per germline, CDR1 DFQATT and CDR2 SNEGSKA (reference sequence). The CDR3 DNA reads TGCAGTGCTAGAGGGTTGCGGGGTTCTACCGACGAGCAGTACTTC. Its protein product is CSARGLRGSTDEQYF.

The genes are TRBV29-1 and TRBJ1-3; no clear D gene. Germline V gives CDR1 SQVTM, CDR2 ANQGSEA. V lost 5 bases to trimming and J lost 8 bases, with 10 bases between them. The CDR3 is 11 residues long. CDR3 sequence (DNA): TGCAGCGTTCGGGAGGGAGACACCATATATTTT. Its translation is CSVREGDTIYF.

This chain links TRBV20-1 with TRBJ2-5, with D possibly matching TRBD1 (7 bases). V was cut by 4 bases and J by 1 base, with 10 bases left in between. This CDR3 is built from 13 residues. Germline loops: CDR1 DFQATT, CDR2 SNEGSKA (reference sequence). The CDR3 nucleotides read TGCAGTGCTACAGGGGGGTCCCAAGAGACCCAGTACTTC. This codes for CSATGGSQETQYF.

The chain combines TRBV20-1 with TRBJ1-5, with 10 bases aligning to TRBD1. With V trimmed by 0 bases and J by 7 bases, 6 bases remained unmatched. This CDR3 region has 15 residues. Germline V gives CDR1 DFQATT, CDR2 SNEGSKA (reference sequence). CDR3 DNA: TGCAGTGCTAGAGAGACAGGGGGCGTCGGGCAGCCCCAGCATTTT. This gives the protein CSARETGGVGQPQHF.

This clonotype was detected many times. The chain joins TRBV29-1 to TRBJ1-3; D is undetermined. The germline V and J ends were trimmed by 4 bases and 1 base, with 8 bases remaining between them. The V gene's germline CDR1 is SQVTM and CDR2 ANQGSEA. This CDR3 spans 13 amino acids. The CDR3 protein is CSVGLGSGNTIYF. DNA for the CDR3: TGCAGCGTTGGCTTGGGGTCTGGAAACACCATATATTTT.

The chain joins TRBV28 to TRBJ1-6; TRBD1 matches 7 bases. The CDR3 consists of 13 residues. V lost 6 bases and J lost 9; bases outside the gene matches: 5. Looked up from germline, CDR1 is MDHEN and CDR2 is SYDVKM. The CDR3 sequence is CASRDQGGSPLHF. The DNA of the CDR3 is TGTGCCAGCAGAGATCAGGGGGGTTCACCCCTCCACTTT.

This clonotype has only a few counts. The rearrangement joins TRBV5-1 to TRBJ2-5; no clear D. The CDR3 runs to 16 residues. Germline V gene sequence: CDR1 SGHRS, CDR2 YFSETQ. The V and J ends lost 1 base and 4 bases respectively, with 17 bases between them. The CDR3 protein is CASSLISSPSPETQYF. The CDR3 DNA follows: TGCGCCAGCAGCTTGATCTCGTCCCCCTCCCCAGAGACCCAGTACTTC.

This clonotype was found a few times. The V gene is TRBV20-1, the J gene TRBJ2-5; maybe TRBD2 (5 bases). The CDR3 has 14 residues. Trimming stripped 5 bases from V and 1 base from J, with 14 bases between. Germline loops: CDR1 DFQATT, CDR2 SNEGSKA (reference sequence). The CDR3 reads CSAGPTGFQETQYF. The CDR3 DNA reads as TGCAGTGCTGGGCCTACGGGGTTCCAAGAGACCCAGTACTTC.

The chain carries TRBV4-1 and TRBJ1-1; 10 bases are a match to TRBD1. Germline lookup yields CDR1 MGHRA and CDR2 YSYEKL. CDR3 size: 16 residues. Trimming cost V 2 bases and J 1 base; bases outside gene matches: 4. CDR3 bases: TGCGCCAGCAGCCAAACGACAGGGGGCCCGAACACTGAAGCTTTCTTT. Its protein product is CASSQTTGGPNTEAFF.

V gene TRBV7-9 combines with J gene TRBJ2-7, with a weak D call TRBD2 (6 bases). This CDR3 has 14 residues. V dropped 8 bases and J dropped 2 bases, with 16 bases sitting between them. CDR1 and CDR2 from the germline V gene are SEHNR and FQNEAQ (reference sequence). This chain's CDR3 is CASAIVEGTYEQYF. In nucleotides, the CDR3 is TGTGCCAGCGCCATTGTGGAGGGAACCTACGAGCAGTACTTC.

The V and J genes are TRBV4-2 and TRBJ2-7, with 14 bases lining up with TRBD2. Germline values: CDR1 LGHNA, CDR2 YNFKEQ. This CDR3 has 16 residues. J lost 3 bases, V lost 0 bases, and 1 base had no gene match. The CDR3 protein is CASSQEGTSGSYEQYF. The CDR3 DNA reads as TGTGCCAGCAGCCAAGAGGGGACTAGCGGGAGCTACGAGCAGTACTTC.

This chain connects TRBV6-2 or TRBV6-3 to TRBJ2-4, with 7 bases lining up with TRBD2. Germline values: CDR1 MNHEY, CDR2 SVGEGT. The trim removed 7 bases at V and 1 base at J, leaving 7 bases unmatched. The CDR3 consists of 15 residues. The CDR3 coding sequence is TGTGCCAGCAAAAAGCGGGACCTTGCCAAAAACATTCAGTACTTC. Encoded protein: CASKKRDLAKNIQYF.

The chain recombines TRBV5-1 with TRBJ2-7, with 10 bases identical to TRBD1. The CDR3 sequence is 16 residues long. After removal of 2 bases from V and 7 bases from J, the junction contained 12 bases not matched to a gene. CDR1 is SGHRS, CDR2 YFSETQ, per germline. In DNA, the CDR3 is TGCGCCAGCAGCTTAGGCTACCGGGACAGGGGTGAGGAGCAGTACTTC. Protein: CASSLGYRDRGEEQYF.

This rearrangement joins TRBV20-1 to TRBJ1-1; D may be TRBD1 (5 bases). Germline V lookup: CDR1 DFQATT, CDR2 SNEGSKA (reference sequence). With 5 bases removed from V and 2 bases from J, the gap between germline ends came to 12 bases. This CDR3 region has 13 residues. The CDR3 sequence: CSAPSDKNTEAFF. The DNA of the CDR3 is TGCAGTGCTCCATCGGACAAAAACACTGAAGCTTTCTTT.

The table lists this clonotype with many counts. V is TRBV20-1 and J is TRBJ1-2, with D tentatively TRBD1 (5 bases). The germline CDR1 and CDR2 sequences are DFQATT and SNEGSKA (reference sequence). This CDR3 comprises 14 residues. V lost 0 bases, J lost 8 bases, and 16 bases lay in between. CDR3 loop: CSARDVRGYGGYTF. The CDR3 DNA sequence: TGCAGTGCTAGAGATGTGAGGGGTTACGGCGGCTACACCTTC.